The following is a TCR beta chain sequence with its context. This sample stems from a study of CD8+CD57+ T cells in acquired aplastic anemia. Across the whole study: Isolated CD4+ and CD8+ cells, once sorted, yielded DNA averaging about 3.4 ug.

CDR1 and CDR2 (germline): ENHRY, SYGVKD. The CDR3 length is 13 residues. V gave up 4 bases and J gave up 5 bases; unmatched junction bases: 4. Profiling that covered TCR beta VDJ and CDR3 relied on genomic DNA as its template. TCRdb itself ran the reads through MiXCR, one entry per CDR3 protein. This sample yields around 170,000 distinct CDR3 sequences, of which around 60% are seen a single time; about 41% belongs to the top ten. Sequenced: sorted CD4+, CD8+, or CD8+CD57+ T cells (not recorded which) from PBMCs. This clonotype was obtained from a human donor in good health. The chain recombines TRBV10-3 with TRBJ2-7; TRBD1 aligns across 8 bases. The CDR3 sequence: CAISGQGTHEQYF. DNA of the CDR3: TGTGCCATCAGTGGACAGGGGACCCACGAGCAGTACTTC.